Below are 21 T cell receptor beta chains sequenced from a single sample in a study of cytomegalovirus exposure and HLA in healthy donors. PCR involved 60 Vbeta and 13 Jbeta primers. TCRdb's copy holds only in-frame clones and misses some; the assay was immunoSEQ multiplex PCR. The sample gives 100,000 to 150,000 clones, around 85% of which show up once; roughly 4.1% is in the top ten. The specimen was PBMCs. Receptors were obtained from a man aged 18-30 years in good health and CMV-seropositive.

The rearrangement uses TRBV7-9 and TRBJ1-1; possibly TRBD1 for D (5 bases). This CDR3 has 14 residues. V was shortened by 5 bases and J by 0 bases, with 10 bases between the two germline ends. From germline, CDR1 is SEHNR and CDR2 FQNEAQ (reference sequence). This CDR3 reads CASSHSTVNTEAFF. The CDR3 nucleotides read TGTGCCAGCAGCCACTCGACAGTGAACACTGAAGCTTTCTTT.

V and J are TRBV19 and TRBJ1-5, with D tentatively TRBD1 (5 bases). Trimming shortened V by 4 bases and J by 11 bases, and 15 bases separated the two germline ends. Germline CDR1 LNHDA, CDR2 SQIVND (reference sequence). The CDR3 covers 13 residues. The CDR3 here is CASSTSPGGAQHF. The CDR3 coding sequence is TGTGCCAGTAGTACAAGCCCCGGGGGGGCCCAGCATTTT.

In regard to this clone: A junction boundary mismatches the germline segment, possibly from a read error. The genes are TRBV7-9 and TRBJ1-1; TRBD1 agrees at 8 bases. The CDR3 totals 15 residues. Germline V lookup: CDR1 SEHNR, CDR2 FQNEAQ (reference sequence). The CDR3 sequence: CSSSPRGLGSTEAFF. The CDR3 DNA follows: TGTTCCAGCAGCCCCAGGGGGCTCGGAAGCACTGAAGCTTTCTTT.

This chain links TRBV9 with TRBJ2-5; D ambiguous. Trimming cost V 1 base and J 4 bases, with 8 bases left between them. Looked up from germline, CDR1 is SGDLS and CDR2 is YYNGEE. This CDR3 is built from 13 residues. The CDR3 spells CASSVRVGETQYF. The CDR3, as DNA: TGTGCCAGCAGCGTAAGAGTCGGAGAGACCCAGTACTTC. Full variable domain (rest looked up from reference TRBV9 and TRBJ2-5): DSGVTQTPKHLITATGQRVTLRCSPRSGDLSVYWYQQSLDQGLQFLIQYYNGEERAKGNILERFSAQQFPDLHSELNLSSLELGDSALYFCASSVRVGETQYFGPGTRLLVL.

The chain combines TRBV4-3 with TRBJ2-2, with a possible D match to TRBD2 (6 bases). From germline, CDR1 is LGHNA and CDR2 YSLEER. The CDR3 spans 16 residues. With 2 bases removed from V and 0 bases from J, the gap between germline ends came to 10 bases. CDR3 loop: CASSQPRGTNTGELFF. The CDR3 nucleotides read TGCGCCAGCAGCCAACCCCGGGGGACGAACACCGGGGAGCTGTTTTTT.

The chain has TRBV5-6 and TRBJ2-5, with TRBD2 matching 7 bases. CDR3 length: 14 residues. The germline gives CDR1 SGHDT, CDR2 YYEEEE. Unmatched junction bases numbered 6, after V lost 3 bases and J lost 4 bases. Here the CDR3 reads CASSSGLLGETQYF. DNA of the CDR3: TGTGCCAGCAGCTCGGGACTATTGGGAGAGACCCAGTACTTC.

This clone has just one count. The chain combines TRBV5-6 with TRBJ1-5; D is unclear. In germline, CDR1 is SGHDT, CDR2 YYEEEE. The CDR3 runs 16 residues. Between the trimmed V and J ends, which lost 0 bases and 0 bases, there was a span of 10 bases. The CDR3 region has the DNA TGTGCCAGCAGCTTGGTGCGGGGTAGTAGCAATCAGCCCCAGCATTTT. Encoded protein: CASSLVRGSSNQPQHF.

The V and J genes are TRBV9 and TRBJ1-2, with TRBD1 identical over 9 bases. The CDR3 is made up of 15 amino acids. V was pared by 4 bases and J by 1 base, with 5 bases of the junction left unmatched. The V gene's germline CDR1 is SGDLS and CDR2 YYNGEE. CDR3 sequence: CASSTETGGNYGYTF. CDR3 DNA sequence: TGTGCCAGCAGCACAGAGACAGGGGGTAACTATGGCTACACCTTC. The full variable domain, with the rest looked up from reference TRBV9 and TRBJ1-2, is DSGVTQTPKHLITATGQRVTLRCSPRSGDLSVYWYQQSLDQGLQFLIQYYNGEERAKGNILERFSAQQFPDLHSELNLSSLELGDSALYFCASSTETGGNYGYTFGSGTRLTVV.

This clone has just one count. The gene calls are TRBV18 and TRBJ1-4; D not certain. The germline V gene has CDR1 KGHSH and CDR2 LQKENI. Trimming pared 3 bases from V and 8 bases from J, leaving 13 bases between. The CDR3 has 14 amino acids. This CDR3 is CASSPTQMEEKLFF. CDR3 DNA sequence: TGTGCCAGCTCACCGACCCAAATGGAGGAAAAACTGTTTTTT.

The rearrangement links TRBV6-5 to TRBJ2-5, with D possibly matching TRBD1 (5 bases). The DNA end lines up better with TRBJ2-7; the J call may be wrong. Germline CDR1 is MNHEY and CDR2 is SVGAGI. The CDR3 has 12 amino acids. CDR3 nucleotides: TGTGCCAGCAGTTACACAGGCTACGAGCAGTACTTC. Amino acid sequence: CASSYTGYEQYF.

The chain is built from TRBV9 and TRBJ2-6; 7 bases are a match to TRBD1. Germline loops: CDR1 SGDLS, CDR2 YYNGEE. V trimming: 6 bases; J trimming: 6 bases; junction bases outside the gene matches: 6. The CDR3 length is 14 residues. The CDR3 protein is CASNSQGVANVLTF. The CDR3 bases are TGTGCCAGCAATTCGCAGGGGGTGGCCAACGTCCTGACTTTC.

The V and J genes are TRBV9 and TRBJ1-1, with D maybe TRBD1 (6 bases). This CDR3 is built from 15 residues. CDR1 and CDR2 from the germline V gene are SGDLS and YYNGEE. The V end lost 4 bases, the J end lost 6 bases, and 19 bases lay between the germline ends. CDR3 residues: CASSPQVRGGAEAFF. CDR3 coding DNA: TGTGCCAGCAGCCCTCAAGTGAGAGGGGGGGCTGAAGCTTTCTTT.

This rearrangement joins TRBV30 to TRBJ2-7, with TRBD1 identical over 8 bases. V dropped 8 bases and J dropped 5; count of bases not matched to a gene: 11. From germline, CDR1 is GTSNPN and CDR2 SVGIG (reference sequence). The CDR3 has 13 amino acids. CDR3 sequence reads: CAGRTGMRDEQYF. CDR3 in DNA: TGTGCCGGACGGACAGGGATGCGGGACGAGCAGTACTTC. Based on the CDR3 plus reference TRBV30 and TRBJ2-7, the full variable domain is SQTIHQWPATLVQPVGSPLSLECTVEGTSNPNLYWYRQAAGRGLQLLFYSVGIGQISSEVPQNLSASRPQDRQFILSSKKLLLSDSGFYLCAGRTGMRDEQYFGPGTRLTVT.

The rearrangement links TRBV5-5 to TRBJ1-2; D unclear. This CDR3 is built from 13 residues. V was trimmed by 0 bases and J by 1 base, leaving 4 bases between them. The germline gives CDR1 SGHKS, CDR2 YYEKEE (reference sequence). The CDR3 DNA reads TGTGCCAGCAGCTTGGCCGGTAACTATGGCTACACCTTC. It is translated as CASSLAGNYGYTF.

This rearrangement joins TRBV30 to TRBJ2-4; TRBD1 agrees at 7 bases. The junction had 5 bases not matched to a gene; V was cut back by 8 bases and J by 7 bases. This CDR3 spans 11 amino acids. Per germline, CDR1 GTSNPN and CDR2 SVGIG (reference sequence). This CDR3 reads CARGGRNIQYF. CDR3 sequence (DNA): TGTGCCAGAGGGGGCAGGAACATTCAGTACTTC.

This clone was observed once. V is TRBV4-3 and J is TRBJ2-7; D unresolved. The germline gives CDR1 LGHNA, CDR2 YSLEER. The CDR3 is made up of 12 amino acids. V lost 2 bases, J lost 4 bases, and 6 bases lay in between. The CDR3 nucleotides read TGCGCCAGCAGCCAAAACGGGTACGAGCAGTACTTC. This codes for CASSQNGYEQYF.

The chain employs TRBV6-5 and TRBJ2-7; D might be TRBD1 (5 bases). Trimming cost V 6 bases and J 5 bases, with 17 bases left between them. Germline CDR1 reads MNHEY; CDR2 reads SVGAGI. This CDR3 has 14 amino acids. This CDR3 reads CASSPGRVPHEQYF. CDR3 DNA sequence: TGTGCCAGCAGCCCAGGCAGGGTCCCGCACGAGCAGTACTTC.

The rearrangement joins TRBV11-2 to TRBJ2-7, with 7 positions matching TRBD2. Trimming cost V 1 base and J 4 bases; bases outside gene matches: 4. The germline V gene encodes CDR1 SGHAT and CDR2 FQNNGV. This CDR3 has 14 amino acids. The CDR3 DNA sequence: TGTGCCAGCAGCTTAGGGCGGGGGTGGTACGAGCAGTACTTC. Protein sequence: CASSLGRGWYEQYF. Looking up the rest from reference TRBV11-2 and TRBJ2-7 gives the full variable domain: EAGVAQSPRYKIIEKRQSVAFWCNPISGHATLYWYQQILGQGPKLLIQFQNNGVVDDSQLPKDRFSAERLKGVDSTLKIQPAKLEDSAVYLCASSLGRGWYEQYFGPGTRLTVT.

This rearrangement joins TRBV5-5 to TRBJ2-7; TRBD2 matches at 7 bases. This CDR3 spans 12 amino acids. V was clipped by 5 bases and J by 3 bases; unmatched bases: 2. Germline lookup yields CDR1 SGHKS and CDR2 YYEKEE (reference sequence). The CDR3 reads CASRGGFYEQYF. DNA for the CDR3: TGTGCCAGCAGGGGAGGGTTCTACGAGCAGTACTTC.

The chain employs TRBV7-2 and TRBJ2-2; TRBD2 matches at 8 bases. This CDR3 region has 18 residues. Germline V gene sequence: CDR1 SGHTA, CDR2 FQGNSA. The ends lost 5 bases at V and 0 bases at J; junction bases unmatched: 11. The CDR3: CASSRVAAGGPNTGELFF. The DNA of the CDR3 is TGTGCCAGCAGCCGAGTCGCCGCGGGGGGACCGAACACCGGGGAGCTGTTTTTT.

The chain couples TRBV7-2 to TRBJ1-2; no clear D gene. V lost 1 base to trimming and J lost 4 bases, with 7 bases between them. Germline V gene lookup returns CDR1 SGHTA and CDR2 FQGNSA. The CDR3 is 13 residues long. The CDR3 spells CASSLDSIYGYTF. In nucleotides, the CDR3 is TGTGCCAGCAGCTTAGACAGTATCTATGGCTACACCTTC.